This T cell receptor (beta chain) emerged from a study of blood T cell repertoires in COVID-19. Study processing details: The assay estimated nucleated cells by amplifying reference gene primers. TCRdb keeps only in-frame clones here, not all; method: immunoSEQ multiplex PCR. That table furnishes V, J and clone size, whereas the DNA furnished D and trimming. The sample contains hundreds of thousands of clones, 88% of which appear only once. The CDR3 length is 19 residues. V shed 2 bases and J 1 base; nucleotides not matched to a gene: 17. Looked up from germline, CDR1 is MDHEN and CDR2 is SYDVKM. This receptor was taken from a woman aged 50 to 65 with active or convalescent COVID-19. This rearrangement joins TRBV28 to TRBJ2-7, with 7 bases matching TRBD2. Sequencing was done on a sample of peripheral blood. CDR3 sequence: CASSLGSLFSGTISYEQYF. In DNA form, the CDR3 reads TGTGCCAGCAGTTTAGGGAGCCTTTTCAGCGGGACGATATCCTACGAGCAGTACTTC.